The source of this T cell receptor (beta chain) is a study of shared clonotypes between healthy human individuals. On the study more broadly: Donors consisted of a couple of women and a few men between 18 and 49.

Healthy HIV-negative adults with no recent acute infections or vaccinations were recruited as donors. As processed by the authors: Junction-only immunoSEQ data arrived without quality scores, meaning filtering differed. The repertoire was sequenced with immunoSEQ multiplex PCR; TCRdb's copy has only in-frame clones and lacks some. V, J and clone size derive from that table, while D and trimming were established from the DNA sequence. This table holds 800,000 to 1,200,000 clones, approximately 78% found once. Study-level points and caveats: Four donors had about 5% of their naive CD4 clonotypes in common.

Trimming cost V 4 bases and J 3 bases; bases outside gene matches: 8. The CDR3 contains 15 residues. CDR1 and CDR2 (germline): SGHNT, YYREEE (reference sequence). Points on this clone: Antigen specificity is unknown.

The chain is built from TRBV5-4 and TRBJ1-1; 8 bases match TRBD1. The sequence derives from a young man in good health. Some clones in this sample may be carry-over from other donors' samples. Sequenced input: memory CD4+ T cells from PBMCs. The subset is: CD45RA-negative fraction. CDR3 protein: CASSRSGGRDTEAFF. DNA for the CDR3: TGTGCCAGCAGCCGATCAGGGGGCAGAGACACTGAAGCTTTCTTT.